The rows below give T cell receptor beta chains drawn from one sample of a study of blood T cell repertoires in COVID-19. Sequencing was performed with immunoSEQ multiplex PCR; in TCRdb, only in-frame clones are kept and a portion is missing. The sample lists over 200,000 clones, 88% occurring once. Sequenced sample: peripheral blood. The receptors come from a young man with active or convalescent COVID-19. Both conserved end residues are part of each CDR3. The D gene is left open where the match is weak. A row's size may be missing; if present it is once, few, many or a size class.

j_gene,d_gene,abundance,v_gene,CDR3aa,CDR3nt
TRBJ2-2,.,.,TRBV5-1,CASSPSGGFAGELFF,TGCGCCAGCAGCCCATCGGGTGGGTTCGCCGGGGAGCTGTTTTTT
TRBJ2-5,.,.,TRBV9,CASSVVFRGQETQYF,TGTGCCAGCAGCGTAGTCTTCCGGGGCCAAGAGACCCAGTACTTC
TRBJ2-7,.,.,TRBV3-1/TRBV3-2,CASSQDRLSEDEQYF,TGTGCCAGCAGCCAAGATCGCTTGTCCGAGGACGAGCAGTACTTC
TRBJ2-3,TRBD2,.,TRBV4-3,CASSQRIAGIGTDTQYF,TGCGCCAGCAGCCAACGAATAGCGGGAATCGGCACAGATACGCAGTATTTT
TRBJ1-1,.,.,TRBV3-1/TRBV3-2,CASSPRGSGTEAFF,TGTGCCAGCAGCCCCAGGGGATCAGGGACTGAAGCTTTCTTT
TRBJ1-1,TRBD1,.,TRBV10-2,CASSDDRGNTEAFF,TGCGCCAGCAGTGACGACAGGGGCAACACTGAAGCTTTCTTT
TRBJ1-1,.,.,TRBV2,CASLSGAANTEAFF,TGTGCCAGCCTTAGCGGGGCGGCGAACACTGAAGCTTTCTTT
TRBJ2-5,.,once,TRBV5-1,CASSLGDSGVGQETQYF,TGCGCCAGCAGCTTGGGTGATTCGGGGGTTGGCCAAGAGACCCAGTACTTC
TRBJ2-1,.,.,TRBV10-3,CAIRGRGTAYNEQFF,TGTGCCATCAGAGGTCGGGGGACGGCCTACAATGAGCAGTTCTTC
TRBJ1-5,.,.,TRBV28,CASSLGGALQPQHF,TGTGCCAGCAGTTTAGGGGGGGCGCTTCAGCCCCAGCATTTT
TRBJ1-4,TRBD1,.,TRBV5-1,CASSFLQQGAGEKLFF,TGCGCCAGCAGCTTCCTCCAACAGGGGGCGGGCGAAAAACTGTTTTTT
TRBJ1-3,TRBD1,.,TRBV5-4,CASSSNRGVGNTIYF,TGTGCCAGCAGCTCCAACAGGGGCGTCGGAAACACCATATATTTT
TRBJ2-1,TRBD2,.,TRBV18,CASSQLAGAFDEQFF,TGTGCCAGCTCGCAACTAGCGGGAGCTTTCGATGAGCAGTTCTTC
TRBJ1-2,TRBD1,once,TRBV5-6,CASSFGTGNYGYTF,TGTGCCAGCAGCTTCGGGACAGGGAACTATGGCTACACCTTC
TRBJ1-5,.,.,TRBV19,CASTSQSAQPQHF,TGTGCCAGTACCTCACAATCTGCACAGCCCCAGCATTTT
TRBJ2-1,TRBD1,.,TRBV29-1,CSVDGTGDNEQFF,TGCAGCGTTGACGGGACAGGAGACAATGAGCAGTTCTTC
TRBJ1-5,.,.,TRBV13,CASSLRTHRGNQPQHF,TGTGCCAGCAGCTTAAGGACACACCGGGGCAATCAGCCCCAGCATTTT
TRBJ2-1,TRBD2,once,TRBV10-1,CASSQGTSGSYNEQFF,TGCGCCAGCAGCCAGGGGACTAGCGGGAGTTACAATGAGCAGTTCTTC
TRBJ1-1,.,.,TRBV12-3/TRBV12-4,CASTQTPHSAFF,TGTGCCAGTACTCAAACCCCCCATTCAGCTTTCTTT
TRBJ2-7,TRBD1,once,TRBV4-1,CASSQPGQTYEQYF,TGCGCCAGCAGCCAGCCGGGACAGACCTACGAGCAGTACTTC
TRBJ1-6,TRBD1,once,TRBV30,CAWSVGGTGTRINSPLHF,TGTGCCTGGAGTGTAGGGGGCACCGGGACACGCATCAATTCACCCCTCCACTTT
TRBJ1-4,.,.,TRBV5-5,CASSNRTGLLNEKLFF,TGTGCCAGCAGCAACCGAACTGGACTGCTGAATGAAAAACTGTTTTTT
TRBJ2-1,TRBD2,.,TRBV28,CASSLGTSGYNEQFF,TGTGCCAGCAGTTTAGGGACTAGCGGGTACAATGAGCAGTTCTTC
TRBJ1-1,.,.,TRBV12-3/TRBV12-4,CASSLARAFF,TGTGCCAGCAGTTTAGCGCGAGCTTTCTTT
TRBJ2-3,TRBD2,.,TRBV6-4,CASSPGLAPDTQYF,TGTGCCAGCAGCCCGGGACTAGCGCCAGATACGCAGTATTTT
TRBJ2-5,TRBD1,.,TRBV6-2/TRBV6-3,CASSYSTGTGEQETQYF,TGTGCCAGCAGTTACTCGACCGGGACAGGAGAGCAAGAGACCCAGTACTTC
TRBJ2-3,TRBD2,few,TRBV19,CASSIYGWREFSDTQYF,TGTGCCAGTAGTATTTATGGGTGGCGGGAGTTCTCAGATACGCAGTATTTT
TRBJ2-1,TRBD2,.,TRBV18,CASSPLTSGRTGRYYNEQFF,TGTGCCAGCTCACCACTTACTAGCGGGAGGACTGGCCGATACTACAATGAGCAGTTCTTC
TRBJ2-7,TRBD1,.,TRBV5-1,CASTTAGGLYEQYF,TGCGCCAGCACCACAGCAGGGGGCCTATACGAGCAGTACTTC
TRBJ2-3,TRBD2,.,TRBV5-6,CASSVSGVGTDTQYF,TGTGCCAGCAGCGTTAGCGGGGTTGGGACAGATACGCAGTATTTT
TRBJ2-2,.,.,TRBV21-1,CASTDRVCSGELFF,TGTGCCAGCACCGACAGGGTCTGCTCCGGGGAGCTGTTTTTT
TRBJ2-4,TRBD1,.,TRBV6-5,CASSLRGAKNIQYF,TGTGCCAGCAGCCTCAGGGGGGCCAAAAACATTCAGTACTTC
TRBJ1-2,.,.,TRBV6-5,CASIETPRTTGGYTF,TGTGCCAGCATAGAAACCCCCCGCACCACCGGGGGCTACACCTTC
TRBJ1-2,TRBD1,.,TRBV12-5,CASGLGTGYGYTF,TGTGCTAGTGGTTTGGGGACAGGCTATGGCTACACCTTC
TRBJ1-3,TRBD1,.,TRBV30,CAWSVGIHRGATGNTIYF,TGTGCCTGGAGTGTAGGGATTCACAGGGGAGCCACTGGAAACACCATATATTTT
TRBJ2-1,.,.,TRBV28,CASSLVGTQQFF,TGTGCCAGCAGTTTAGTAGGGACTCAGCAGTTCTTC
TRBJ1-1,.,.,TRBV10-2,CASIGREAFF,TGCGCCAGCATAGGACGGGAGGCTTTCTTT
TRBJ2-7,TRBD1,once,TRBV25-1,CASSVDRGSSYEQYF,TGTGCCAGCAGTGTTGACAGGGGAAGCTCCTACGAGCAGTACTTC
TRBJ1-1,TRBD1,.,TRBV18,CASSGGQGRTEAFF,TGTGCCAGCTCGGGGGGACAGGGGCGGACTGAAGCTTTCTTT
TRBJ2-7,.,few,TRBV7-9,CASSLAQDSYEQYF,TGTGCCAGCAGCTTAGCACAAGACTCCTACGAGCAGTACTTC